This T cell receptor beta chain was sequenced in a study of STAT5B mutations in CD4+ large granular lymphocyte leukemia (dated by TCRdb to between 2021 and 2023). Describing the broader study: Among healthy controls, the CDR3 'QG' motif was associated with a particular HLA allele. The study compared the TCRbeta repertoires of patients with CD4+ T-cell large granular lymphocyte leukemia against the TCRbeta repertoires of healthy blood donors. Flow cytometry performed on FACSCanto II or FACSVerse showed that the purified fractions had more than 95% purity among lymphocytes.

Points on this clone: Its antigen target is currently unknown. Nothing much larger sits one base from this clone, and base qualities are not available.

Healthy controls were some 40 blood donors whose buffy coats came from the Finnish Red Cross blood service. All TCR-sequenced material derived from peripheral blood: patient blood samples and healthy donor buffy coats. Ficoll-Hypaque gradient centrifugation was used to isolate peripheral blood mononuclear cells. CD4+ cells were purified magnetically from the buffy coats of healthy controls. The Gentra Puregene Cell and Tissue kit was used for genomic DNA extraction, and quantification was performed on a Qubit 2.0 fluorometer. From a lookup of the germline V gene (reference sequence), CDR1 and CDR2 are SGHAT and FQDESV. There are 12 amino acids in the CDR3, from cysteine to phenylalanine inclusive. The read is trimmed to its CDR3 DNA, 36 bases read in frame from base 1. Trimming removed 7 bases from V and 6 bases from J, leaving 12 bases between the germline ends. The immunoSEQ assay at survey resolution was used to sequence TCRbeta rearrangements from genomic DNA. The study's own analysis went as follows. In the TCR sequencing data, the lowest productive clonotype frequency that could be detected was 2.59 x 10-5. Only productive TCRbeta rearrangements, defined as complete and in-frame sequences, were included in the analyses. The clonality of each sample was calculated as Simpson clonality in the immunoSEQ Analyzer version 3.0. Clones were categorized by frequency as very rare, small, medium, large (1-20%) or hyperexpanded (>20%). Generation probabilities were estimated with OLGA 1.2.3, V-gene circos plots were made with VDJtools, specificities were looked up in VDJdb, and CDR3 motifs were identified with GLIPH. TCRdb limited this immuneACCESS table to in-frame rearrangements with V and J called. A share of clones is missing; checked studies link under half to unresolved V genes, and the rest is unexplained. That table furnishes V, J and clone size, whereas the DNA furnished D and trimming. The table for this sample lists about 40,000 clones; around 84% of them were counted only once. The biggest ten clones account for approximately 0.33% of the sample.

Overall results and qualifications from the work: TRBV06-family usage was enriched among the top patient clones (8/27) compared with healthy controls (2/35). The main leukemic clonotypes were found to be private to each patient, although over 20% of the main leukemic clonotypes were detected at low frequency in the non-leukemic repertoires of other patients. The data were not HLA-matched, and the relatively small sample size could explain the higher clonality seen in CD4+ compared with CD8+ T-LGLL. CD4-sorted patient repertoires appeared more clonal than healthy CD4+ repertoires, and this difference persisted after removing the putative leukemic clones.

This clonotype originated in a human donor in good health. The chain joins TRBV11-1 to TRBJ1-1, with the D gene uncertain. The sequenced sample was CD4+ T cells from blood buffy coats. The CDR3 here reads CASKDLRSEAFF. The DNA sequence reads TGTGCCAGCAAGGACCTTCGCTCTGAAGCTTTCTTT.